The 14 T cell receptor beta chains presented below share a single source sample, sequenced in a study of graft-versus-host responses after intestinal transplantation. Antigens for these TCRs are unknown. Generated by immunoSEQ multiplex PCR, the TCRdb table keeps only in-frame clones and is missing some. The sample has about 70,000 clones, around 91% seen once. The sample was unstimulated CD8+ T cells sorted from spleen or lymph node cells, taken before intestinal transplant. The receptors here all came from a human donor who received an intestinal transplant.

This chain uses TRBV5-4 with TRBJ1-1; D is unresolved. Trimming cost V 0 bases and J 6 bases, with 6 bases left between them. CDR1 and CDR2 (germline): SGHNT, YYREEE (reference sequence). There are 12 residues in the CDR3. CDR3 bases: TGTGCCAGCAGCTTGGAGAGGGCTGAAGCTTTCTTT. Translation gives CASSLERAEAFF.

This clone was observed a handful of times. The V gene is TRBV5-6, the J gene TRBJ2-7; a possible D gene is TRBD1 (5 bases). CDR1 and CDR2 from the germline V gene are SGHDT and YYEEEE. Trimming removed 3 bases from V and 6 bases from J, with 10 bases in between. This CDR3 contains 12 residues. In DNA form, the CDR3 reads TGTGCCAGCAGCTCCACAGGTAGCGAGCAGTACTTC. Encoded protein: CASSSTGSEQYF.

CDR3 region: CASSETAVNYISGANVLTF. In nucleotides, the CDR3 is TGTGCCAGCAGCGAAACGGCGGTAAACTACATCTCTGGGGCCAACGTCCTGACTTTC. This chain links TRBV11-2 with TRBJ2-6, with D unclear. CDR3 length: 19 amino acids. Trimming pared 5 bases from V and 0 bases from J, leaving 20 bases between. CDR1 SGHAT and CDR2 FQNNGV come from the germline V gene. The entire variable domain, with the rest obtained from reference TRBV11-2 and TRBJ2-6, is as follows: EAGVAQSPRYKIIEKRQSVAFWCNPISGHATLYWYQQILGQGPKLLIQFQNNGVVDDSQLPKDRFSAERLKGVDSTLKIQPAKLEDSAVYLCASSETAVNYISGANVLTFGAGSRLTVL.

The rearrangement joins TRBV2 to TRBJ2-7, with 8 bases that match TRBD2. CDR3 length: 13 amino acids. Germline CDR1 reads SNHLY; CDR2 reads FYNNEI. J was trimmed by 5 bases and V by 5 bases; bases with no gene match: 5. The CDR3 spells CASSMSGGDEQYF. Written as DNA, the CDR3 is TGTGCCAGCAGTATGAGCGGGGGTGACGAGCAGTACTTC.

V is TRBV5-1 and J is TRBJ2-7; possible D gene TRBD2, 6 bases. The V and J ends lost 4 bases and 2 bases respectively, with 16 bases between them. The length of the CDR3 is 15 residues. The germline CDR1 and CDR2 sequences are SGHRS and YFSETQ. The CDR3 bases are TGCGCCAGCAGCGGGGGGTTGGAACCTACCTACGAGCAGTACTTC. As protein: CASSGGLEPTYEQYF.

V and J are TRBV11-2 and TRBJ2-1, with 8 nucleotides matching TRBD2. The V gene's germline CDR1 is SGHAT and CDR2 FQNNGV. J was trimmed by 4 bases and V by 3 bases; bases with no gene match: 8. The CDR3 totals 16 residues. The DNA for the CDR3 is TGTGCCAGCAGCTTCCCGGGCGTAGCGGGGTACAATGAGCAGTTCTTC. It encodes CASSFPGVAGYNEQFF.

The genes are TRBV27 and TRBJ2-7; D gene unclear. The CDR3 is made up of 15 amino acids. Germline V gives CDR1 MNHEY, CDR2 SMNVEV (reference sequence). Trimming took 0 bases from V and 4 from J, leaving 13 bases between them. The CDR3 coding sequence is TGTGCCAGCAGTTTATCTGCAGGCTCTCTATACGAGCAGTACTTC. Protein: CASSLSAGSLYEQYF.

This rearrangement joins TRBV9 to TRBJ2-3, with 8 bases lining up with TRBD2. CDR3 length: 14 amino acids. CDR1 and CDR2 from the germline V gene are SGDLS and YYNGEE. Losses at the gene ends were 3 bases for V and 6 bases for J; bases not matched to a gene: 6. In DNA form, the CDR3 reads TGTGCCAGCAGCGCCGGGGGGGCGGCGGATACGCAGTATTTT. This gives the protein CASSAGGAADTQYF.

CDR3 sequence reads: CASTLVTGSTEAFF. The CDR3 bases are TGTGCCAGCACCCTAGTAACAGGGTCCACTGAAGCTTTCTTT. V is TRBV27 and J is TRBJ1-1; possible D gene TRBD1, 6 bases. The V end was cut by 7 bases, the J end by 4 bases, with 16 bases between. Looked up from germline, CDR1 is MNHEY and CDR2 is SMNVEV (reference sequence). This CDR3 has 14 amino acids.

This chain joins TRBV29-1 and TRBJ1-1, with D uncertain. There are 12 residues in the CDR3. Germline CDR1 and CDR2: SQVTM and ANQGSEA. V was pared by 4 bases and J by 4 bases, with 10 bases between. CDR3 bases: TGCAGCGTTGTTGAGGGCCCCACTGAAGCTTTCTTT. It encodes CSVVEGPTEAFF.

The CDR3 loop reads CASSQTRGIATTEAFF. The CDR3 DNA follows: TGCGCCAGCAGCCAAACTCGGGGGATAGCGACCACTGAAGCTTTCTTT. The chain employs TRBV4-1 and TRBJ1-1; possibly TRBD1 for D (5 bases). This CDR3 spans 16 amino acids. Trimming left V 2 bases short and J 4 bases short, with 17 bases between. Germline CDR1 is MGHRA and CDR2 is YSYEKL.

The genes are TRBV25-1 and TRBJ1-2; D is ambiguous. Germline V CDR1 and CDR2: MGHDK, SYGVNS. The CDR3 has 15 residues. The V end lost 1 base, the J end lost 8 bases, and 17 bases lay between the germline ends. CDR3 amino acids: CASSEWASAYEGYTF. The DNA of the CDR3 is TGTGCCAGCAGTGAATGGGCGAGTGCCTATGAGGGCTACACCTTC.

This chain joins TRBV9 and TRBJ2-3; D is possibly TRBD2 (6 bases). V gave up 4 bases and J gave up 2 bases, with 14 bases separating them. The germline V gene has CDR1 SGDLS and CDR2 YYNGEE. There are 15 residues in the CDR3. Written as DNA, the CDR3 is TGTGCCAGCAGCCCCCCAGGGAGGTCCACAGATACGCAGTATTTT. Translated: CASSPPGRSTDTQYF.

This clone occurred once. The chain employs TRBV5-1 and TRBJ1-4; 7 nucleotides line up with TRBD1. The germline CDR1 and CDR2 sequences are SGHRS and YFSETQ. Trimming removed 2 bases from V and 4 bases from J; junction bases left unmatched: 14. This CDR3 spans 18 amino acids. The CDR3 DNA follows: TGCGCCAGCAGCTTCAATACAGGGGCCGACGGAGTTAATGAAAAACTGTTTTTT. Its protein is CASSFNTGADGVNEKLFF.